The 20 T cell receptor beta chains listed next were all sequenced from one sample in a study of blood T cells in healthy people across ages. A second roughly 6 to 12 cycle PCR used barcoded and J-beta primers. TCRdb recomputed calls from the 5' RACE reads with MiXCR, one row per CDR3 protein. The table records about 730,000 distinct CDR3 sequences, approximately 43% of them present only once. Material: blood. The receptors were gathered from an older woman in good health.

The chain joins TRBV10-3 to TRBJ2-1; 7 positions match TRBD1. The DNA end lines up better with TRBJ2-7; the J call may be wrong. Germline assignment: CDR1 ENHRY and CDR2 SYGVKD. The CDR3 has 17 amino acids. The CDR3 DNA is TGTGCCATCAGTGAGTCGGAAAAGGGGACAGACTACAATGAGCAGTACTTC. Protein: CAISESEKGTDYNEQYF.

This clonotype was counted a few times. As DNA, the CDR3 is TGTGCCAGCAGCCAAGCAACACCACAGGGGCAAGAGACCCAGTACTTC. Amino acids: CASSQATPQGQETQYF. The chain combines TRBV4-2 with TRBJ2-5; the match to TRBD1 covers 7 bases. CDR3 length: 16 amino acids. Germline V gives CDR1 LGHNA, CDR2 YNFKEQ. With 1 base clipped from V and 2 bases from J, the junction kept 7 bases outside the gene matches.

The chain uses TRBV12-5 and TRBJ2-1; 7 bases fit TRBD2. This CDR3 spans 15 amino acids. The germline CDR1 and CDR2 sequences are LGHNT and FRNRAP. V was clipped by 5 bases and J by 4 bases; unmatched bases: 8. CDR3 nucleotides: TGTGCTAGTGGTCCCTCGGGAGGAAGGTACAATGAGCAGTTCTTC. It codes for CASGPSGGRYNEQFF.

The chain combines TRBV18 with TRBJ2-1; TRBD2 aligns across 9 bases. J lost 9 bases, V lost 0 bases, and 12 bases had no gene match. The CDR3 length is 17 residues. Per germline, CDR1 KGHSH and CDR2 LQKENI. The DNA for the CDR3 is TGTGCCAGCTCACCACCGCCTAGCGGGATAGGGATCGGTGAGCAGTTCTTC. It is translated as CASSPPPSGIGIGEQFF. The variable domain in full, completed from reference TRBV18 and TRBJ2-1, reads NAGVMQNPRHLVRRRGQEARLRCSPMKGHSHVYWYRQLPEEGLKFMVYLQKENIIDESGMPKERFSAEFPKEGPSILRIQQVVRGDSAAYFCASSPPPSGIGIGEQFFGPGTRLTVL.

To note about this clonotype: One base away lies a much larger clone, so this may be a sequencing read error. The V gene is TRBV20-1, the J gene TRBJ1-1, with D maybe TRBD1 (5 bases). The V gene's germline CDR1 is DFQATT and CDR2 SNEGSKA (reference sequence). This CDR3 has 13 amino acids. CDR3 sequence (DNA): TGCAGTGCTAGAGAGGGGGATTTCACTGTAGCTTTCTTT. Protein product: CSAREGDFTVAFF.

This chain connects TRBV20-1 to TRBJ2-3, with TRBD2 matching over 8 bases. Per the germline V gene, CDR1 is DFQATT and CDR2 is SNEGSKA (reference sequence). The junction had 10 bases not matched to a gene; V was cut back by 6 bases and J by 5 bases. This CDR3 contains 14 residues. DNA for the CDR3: TGCAGTGCGCCCTCCCCCAGCGGGGGAGATACGCAGTATTTT. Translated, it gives CSAPSPSGGDTQYF.

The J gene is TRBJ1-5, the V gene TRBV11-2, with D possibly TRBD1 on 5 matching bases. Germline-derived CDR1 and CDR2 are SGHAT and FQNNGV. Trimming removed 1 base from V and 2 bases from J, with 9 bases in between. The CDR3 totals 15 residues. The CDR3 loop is CASSLVLGGNQPQHF. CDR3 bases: TGTGCCAGCAGCTTAGTGTTAGGGGGCAATCAGCCCCAGCATTTT.

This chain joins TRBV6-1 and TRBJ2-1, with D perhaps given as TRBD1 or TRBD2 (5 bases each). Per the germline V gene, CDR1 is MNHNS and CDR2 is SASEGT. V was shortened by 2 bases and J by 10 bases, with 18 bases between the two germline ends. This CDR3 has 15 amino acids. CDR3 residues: CASSEPGRRMDEQFF. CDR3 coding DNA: TGTGCCAGCAGTGAACCGGGACGGCGCATGGACGAGCAGTTCTTC.

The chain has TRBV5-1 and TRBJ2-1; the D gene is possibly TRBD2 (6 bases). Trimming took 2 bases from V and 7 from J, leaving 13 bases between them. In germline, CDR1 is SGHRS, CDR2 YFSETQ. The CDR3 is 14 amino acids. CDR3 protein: CASSFRAGGNEQFF. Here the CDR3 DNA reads TGCGCCAGCAGCTTCCGGGCTGGGGGGAATGAGCAGTTCTTC.

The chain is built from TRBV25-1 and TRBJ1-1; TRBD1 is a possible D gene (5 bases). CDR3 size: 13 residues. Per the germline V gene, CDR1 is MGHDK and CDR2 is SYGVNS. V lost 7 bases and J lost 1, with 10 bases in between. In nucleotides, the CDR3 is TGTGCCAGCAATGCCAGGGCGAACACTGAAGCTTTCTTT. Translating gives CASNARANTEAFF.

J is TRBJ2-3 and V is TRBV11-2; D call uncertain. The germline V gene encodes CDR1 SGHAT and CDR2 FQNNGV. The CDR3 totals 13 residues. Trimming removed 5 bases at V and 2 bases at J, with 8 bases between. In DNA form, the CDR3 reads TGTGCCAGCAGCGACCCATACACAGATACGCAGTATTTT. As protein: CASSDPYTDTQYF.

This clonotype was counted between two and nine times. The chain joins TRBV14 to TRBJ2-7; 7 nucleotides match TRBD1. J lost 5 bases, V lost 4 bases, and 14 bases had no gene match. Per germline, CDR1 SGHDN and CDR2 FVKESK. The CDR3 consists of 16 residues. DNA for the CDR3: TGTGCCAGCAGCCCTGGGACAGCCCCGACTAAGCACGAGCAGTACTTC. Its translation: CASSPGTAPTKHEQYF.

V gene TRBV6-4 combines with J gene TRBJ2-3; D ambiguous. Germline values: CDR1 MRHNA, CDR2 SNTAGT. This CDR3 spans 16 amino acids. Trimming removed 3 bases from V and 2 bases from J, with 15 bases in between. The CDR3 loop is CASSEDGSHFTDTQYF. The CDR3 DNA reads TGTGCCAGCAGTGAGGACGGCTCTCACTTCACAGATACGCAGTATTTT.

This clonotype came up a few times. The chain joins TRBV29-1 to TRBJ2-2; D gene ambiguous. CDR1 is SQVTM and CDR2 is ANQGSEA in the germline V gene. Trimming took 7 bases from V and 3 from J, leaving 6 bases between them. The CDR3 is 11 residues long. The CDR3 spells CSGWDTGELFF. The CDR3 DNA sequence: TGCAGCGGATGGGACACCGGGGAGCTGTTTTTT.

CDR3 region: CASSVLQGSGETQYF. The CDR3 DNA follows: TGTGCCAGCAGCGTACTTCAGGGGTCGGGGGAGACCCAGTACTTC. This rearrangement joins TRBV9 to TRBJ2-5, with TRBD1 as a possible D gene (6 bases). The CDR3 length is 15 residues. Germline V gene data show CDR1 as SGDLS and CDR2 as YYNGEE. V was shortened by 1 base and J by 5 bases, with 15 bases between the two germline ends.

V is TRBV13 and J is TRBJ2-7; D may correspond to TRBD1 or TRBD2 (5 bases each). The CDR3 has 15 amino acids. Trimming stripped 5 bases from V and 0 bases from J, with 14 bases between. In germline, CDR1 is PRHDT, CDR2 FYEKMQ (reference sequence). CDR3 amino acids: CASSPRGESSYEQYF. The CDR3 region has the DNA TGTGCCAGCAGCCCAAGAGGGGAAAGCTCCTACGAGCAGTACTTC.

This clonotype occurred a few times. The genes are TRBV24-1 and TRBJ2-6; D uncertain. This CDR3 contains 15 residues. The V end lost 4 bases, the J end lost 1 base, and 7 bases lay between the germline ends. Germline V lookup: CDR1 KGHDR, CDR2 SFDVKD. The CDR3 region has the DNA TGTGCCACCAGTGACGCAAGTTCTGGGGCCAACGTCCTGACTTTC. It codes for CATSDASSGANVLTF.

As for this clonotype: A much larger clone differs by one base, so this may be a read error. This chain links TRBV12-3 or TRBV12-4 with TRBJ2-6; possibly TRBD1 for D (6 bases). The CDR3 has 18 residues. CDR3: CATSPGARASLWANVPTF. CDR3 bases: TGTGCCACTTCCCCAGGGGCAAGGGCGTCCCTCTGGGCCAACGTCCCGACTTTC.

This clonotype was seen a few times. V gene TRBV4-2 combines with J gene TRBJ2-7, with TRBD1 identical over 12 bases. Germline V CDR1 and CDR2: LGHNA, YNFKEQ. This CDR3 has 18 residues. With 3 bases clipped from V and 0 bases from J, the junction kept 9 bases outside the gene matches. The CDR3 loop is CASSHLGQGAHISYEQYF. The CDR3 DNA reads TGTGCCAGCAGCCATCTGGGACAGGGGGCCCACATCTCCTACGAGCAGTACTTC.

The CDR3 loop is CASSQNRARTDTQYF. DNA for the CDR3: TGTGCCAGCAGTCAGAACAGGGCCCGCACAGATACGCAGTATTTT. The V and J genes are TRBV25-1 and TRBJ2-3, with a weak D call TRBD1 (6 bases). Germline CDR1 reads MGHDK; CDR2 reads SYGVNS. Trimming took 5 bases from V and 1 from J, leaving 13 bases between them. The CDR3 is 15 amino acids.